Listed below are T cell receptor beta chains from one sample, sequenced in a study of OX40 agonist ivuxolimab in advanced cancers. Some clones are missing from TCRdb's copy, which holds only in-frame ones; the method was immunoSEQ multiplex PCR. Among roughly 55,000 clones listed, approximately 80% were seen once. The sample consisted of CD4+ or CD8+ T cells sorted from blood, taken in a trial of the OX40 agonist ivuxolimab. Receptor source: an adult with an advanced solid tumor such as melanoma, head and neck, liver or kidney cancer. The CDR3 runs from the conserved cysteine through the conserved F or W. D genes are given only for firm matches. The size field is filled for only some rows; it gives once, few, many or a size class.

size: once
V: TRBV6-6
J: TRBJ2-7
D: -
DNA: TGTGCCAGCAGACTGGGGGCAGGGCCCAGCTCCTACGAGCAGTACTTC
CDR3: CASRLGAGPSSYEQYF

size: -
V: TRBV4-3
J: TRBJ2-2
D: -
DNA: TGCGCCAGCAGCGGAGCGCGGGCCCCAAGCGTCGGGGAGCTGTTTTTT
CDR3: CASSGARAPSVGELFF

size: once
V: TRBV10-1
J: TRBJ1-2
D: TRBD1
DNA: TGCGCCAGCTCGGGACAGAGAAGCTATGGCTACACCTTC
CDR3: CASSGQRSYGYTF

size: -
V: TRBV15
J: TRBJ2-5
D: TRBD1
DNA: TGTGCCACCAGCAGGGGGACAGCTTTTTACCAAGAGACCCAGTACTTC
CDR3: CATSRGTAFYQETQYF

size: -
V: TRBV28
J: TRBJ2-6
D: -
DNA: TGTGCCAGCGCAATACTACGTAGGGGGCGGGGAAGATCTGGGGCCAACGTCCTGACTTTC
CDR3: CASAILRRGRGRSGANVLTF

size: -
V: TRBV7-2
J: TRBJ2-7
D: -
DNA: TGTGCCAGCAGCTTAAGGAGGGGGCCTTCCTACGAGCAGTACTTC
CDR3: CASSLRRGPSYEQYF

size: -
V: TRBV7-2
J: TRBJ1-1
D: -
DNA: TGTGCCAGCAGCTTAGCGGGGTCGAACACTGAAGCTTTCTTT
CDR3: CASSLAGSNTEAFF

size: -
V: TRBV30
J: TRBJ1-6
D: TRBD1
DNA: TGTGCCTGGAGTCAAGGACAGGGGGCGGGAGCACCCCTCCACTTT
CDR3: CAWSQGQGAGAPLHF

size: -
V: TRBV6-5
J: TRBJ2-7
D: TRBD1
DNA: TGTGCCAGCAGGGAGGACAGGTTACCCTACGAGCAGTACTTC
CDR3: CASREDRLPYEQYF

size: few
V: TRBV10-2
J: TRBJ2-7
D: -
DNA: TGCGCCAGCAGTCGGGGGAACTACGAGCAGTACTTC
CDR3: CASSRGNYEQYF

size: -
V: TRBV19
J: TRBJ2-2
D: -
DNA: TGTGCCAGTAGTCCGATTCTAGCGAGTAACACCGGGGAGCTGTTTTTT
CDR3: CASSPILASNTGELFF

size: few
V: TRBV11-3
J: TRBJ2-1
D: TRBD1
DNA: TGTGCCAGCAGCCGAAGCCTCGGGACAGGCAACAATGAGCAGTTCTTC
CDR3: CASSRSLGTGNNEQFF

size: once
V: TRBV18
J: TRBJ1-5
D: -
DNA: TGTGCCAGCTCACAGGGGCAGCCCGGGCAGCCCCAGCATTTT
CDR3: CASSQGQPGQPQHF

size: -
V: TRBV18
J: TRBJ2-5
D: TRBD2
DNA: TGTGCCAGCTCACCACAGATGAGCGGGGCCTTTCAAGAGACCCAGTACTTC
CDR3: CASSPQMSGAFQETQYF

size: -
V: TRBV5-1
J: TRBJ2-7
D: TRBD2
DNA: TGCGCCAGCAGCTTGGACGGGGGGGTCCCCTACGAGCAGTACTTC
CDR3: CASSLDGGVPYEQYF